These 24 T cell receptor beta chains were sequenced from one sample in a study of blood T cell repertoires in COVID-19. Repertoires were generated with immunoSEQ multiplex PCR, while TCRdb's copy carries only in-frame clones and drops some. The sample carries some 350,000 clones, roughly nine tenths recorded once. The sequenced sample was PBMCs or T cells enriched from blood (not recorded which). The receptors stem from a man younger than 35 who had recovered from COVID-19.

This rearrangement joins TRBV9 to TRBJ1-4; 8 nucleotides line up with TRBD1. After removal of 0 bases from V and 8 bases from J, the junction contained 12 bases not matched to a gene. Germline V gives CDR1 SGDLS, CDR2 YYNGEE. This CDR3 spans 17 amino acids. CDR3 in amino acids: CASSVAVRAGGAEKLFF. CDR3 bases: TGTGCCAGCAGCGTAGCGGTGAGGGCAGGGGGCGCAGAAAAACTGTTTTTT.

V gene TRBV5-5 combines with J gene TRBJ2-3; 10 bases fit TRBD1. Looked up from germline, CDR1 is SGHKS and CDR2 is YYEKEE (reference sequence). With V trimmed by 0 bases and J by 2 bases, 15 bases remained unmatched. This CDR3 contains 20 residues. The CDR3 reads CASSLAFSWWGQGITDTQYF. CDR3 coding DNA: TGTGCCAGCAGCTTGGCGTTTTCCTGGTGGGGACAGGGGATCACAGATACGCAGTATTTT. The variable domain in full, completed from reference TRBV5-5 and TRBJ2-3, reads DAGVTQSPTHLIKTRGQQVTLRCSPISGHKSVSWYQQVLGQGPQFIFQYYEKEERGRGNFPDRFSARQFPNYSSELNVNALLLGDSALYLCASSLAFSWWGQGITDTQYFGPGTRLTVL.

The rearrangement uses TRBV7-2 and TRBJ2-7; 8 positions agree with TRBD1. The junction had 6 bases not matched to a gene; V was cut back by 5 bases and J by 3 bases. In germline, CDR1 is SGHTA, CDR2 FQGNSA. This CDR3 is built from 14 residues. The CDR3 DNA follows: TGTGCCAGCAGCAATTTCGGACAGGGCTACGAGCAGTACTTC. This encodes CASSNFGQGYEQYF.

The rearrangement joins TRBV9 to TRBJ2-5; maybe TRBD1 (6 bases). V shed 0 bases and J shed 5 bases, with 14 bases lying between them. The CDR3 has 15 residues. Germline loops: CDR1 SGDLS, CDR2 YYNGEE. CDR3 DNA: TGTGCCAGCAGCGTAGATGTAGGGGGTAGGGAGACCCAGTACTTC. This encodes CASSVDVGGRETQYF.

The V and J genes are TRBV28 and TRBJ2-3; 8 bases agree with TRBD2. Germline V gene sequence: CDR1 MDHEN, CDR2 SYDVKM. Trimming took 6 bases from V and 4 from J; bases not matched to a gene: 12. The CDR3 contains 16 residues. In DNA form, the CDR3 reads TGTGCCAGCAGACAAGCGGGAGTGAGTGGCGCAGATACGCAGTATTTT. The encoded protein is CASRQAGVSGADTQYF. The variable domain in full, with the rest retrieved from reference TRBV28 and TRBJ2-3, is DVKVTQSSRYLVKRTGEKVFLECVQDMDHENMFWYRQDPGLGLRLIYFSYDVKMKEKGDIPEGYSVSREKKERFSLILESASTNQTSMYLCASRQAGVSGADTQYFGPGTRLTVL.

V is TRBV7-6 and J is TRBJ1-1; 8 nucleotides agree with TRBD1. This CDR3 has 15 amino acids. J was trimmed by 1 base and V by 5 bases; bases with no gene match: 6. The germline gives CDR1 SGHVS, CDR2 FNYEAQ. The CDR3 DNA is TGTGCCAGCAGCCCACTGACAGGGGCGAACACTGAAGCTTTCTTT. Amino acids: CASSPLTGANTEAFF.

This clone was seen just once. The CDR3 DNA is TGTGCCAGCAGTTCGACCGCCGACAGGGGCTATGGCTACACCTTC. Translated: CASSSTADRGYGYTF. The V and J genes are TRBV6-5 and TRBJ1-2, with TRBD1 identical over 8 bases. With V trimmed by 4 bases and J by 4 bases, 8 bases remained unmatched. CDR3 length: 15 amino acids. The V gene's germline CDR1 is MNHEY and CDR2 SVGAGI.

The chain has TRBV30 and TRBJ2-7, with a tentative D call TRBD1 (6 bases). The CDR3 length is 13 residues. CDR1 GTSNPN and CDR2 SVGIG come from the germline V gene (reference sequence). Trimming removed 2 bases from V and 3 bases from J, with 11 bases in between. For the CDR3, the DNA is TGTGCCTGGAGTACCACAGGGTTCTACGAGCAGTACTTC. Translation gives CAWSTTGFYEQYF.

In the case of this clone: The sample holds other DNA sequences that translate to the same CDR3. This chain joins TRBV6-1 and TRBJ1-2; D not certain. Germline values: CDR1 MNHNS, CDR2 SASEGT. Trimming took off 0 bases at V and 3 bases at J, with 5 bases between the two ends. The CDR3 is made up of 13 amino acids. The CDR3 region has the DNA TGTGCCAGCAGTGAAGCGGCTGACTATGGCTACACCTTC. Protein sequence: CASSEAADYGYTF.

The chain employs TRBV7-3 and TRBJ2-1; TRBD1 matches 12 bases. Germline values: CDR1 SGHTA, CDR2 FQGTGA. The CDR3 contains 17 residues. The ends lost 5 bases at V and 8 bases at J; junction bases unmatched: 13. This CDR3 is CASSPHSGTGGNDEQFF. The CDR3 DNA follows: TGTGCCAGCAGCCCTCATTCCGGGACAGGGGGCAACGATGAGCAGTTCTTC. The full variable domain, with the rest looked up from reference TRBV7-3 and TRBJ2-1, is GAGVSQTPSNKVTEKGKYVELRCDPISGHTALYWYRQSLGQGPEFLIYFQGTGAADDSGLPNDRFFAVRPEGSVSTLKIQRTERGDSAVYLCASSPHSGTGGNDEQFFGPGTRLTVL.

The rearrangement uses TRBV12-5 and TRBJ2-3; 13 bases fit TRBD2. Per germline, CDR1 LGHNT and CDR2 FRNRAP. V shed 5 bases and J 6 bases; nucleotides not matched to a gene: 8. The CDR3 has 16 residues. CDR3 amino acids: CASGQGLAGPADTQYF. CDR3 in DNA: TGTGCTAGTGGTCAGGGACTAGCGGGGCCGGCCGATACGCAGTATTTT.

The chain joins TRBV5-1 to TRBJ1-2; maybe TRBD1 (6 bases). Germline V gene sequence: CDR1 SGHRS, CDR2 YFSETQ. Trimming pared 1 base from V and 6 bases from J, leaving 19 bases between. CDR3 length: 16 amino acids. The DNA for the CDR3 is TGCGCCAGCAGCTTGCGGCAGGGGTCACGAGGGCATGGCTACACCTTC. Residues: CASSLRQGSRGHGYTF.

In DNA form, the CDR3 reads TGTGCCAGCAGCCTAACTAGCGGGGGGCTCGATACGCAGTATTTT. It yields the protein CASSLTSGGLDTQYF. The chain recombines TRBV3-1 (or the pseudogene TRBV3-2) with TRBJ2-3, with 12 positions matching TRBD2. The CDR3 contains 15 residues. The germline CDR1 and CDR2 sequences are LGHDT and YNNKEL (reference sequence). Trimming cost V 4 bases and J 6 bases; bases outside gene matches: 5.

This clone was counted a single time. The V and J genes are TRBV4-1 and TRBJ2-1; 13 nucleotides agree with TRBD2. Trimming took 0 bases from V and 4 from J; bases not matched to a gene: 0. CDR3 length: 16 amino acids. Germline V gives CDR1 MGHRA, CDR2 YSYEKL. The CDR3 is CASSQEGLAGYNEQFF. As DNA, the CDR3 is TGCGCCAGCAGCCAAGAGGGACTAGCGGGGTACAATGAGCAGTTCTTC.

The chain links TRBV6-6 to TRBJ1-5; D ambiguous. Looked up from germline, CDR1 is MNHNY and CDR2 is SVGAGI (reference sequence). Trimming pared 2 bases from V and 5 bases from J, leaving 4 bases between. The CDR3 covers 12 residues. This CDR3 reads CASSYPYQPQHF. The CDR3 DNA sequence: TGTGCCAGCAGTTACCCCTATCAGCCCCAGCATTTT.

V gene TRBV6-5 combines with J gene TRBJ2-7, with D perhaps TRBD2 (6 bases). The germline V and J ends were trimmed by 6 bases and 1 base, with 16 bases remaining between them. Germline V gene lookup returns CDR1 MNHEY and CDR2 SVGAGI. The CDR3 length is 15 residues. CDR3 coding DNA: TGTGCCAGCAGGGTGGTGCGGGGCGCTTCCTACGAGCAGTACTTC. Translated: CASRVVRGASYEQYF.

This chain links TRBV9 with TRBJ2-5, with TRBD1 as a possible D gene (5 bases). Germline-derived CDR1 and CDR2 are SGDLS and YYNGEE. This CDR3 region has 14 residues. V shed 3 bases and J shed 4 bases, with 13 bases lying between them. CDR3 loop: CASSEQAGLETQYF. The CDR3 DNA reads TGTGCCAGCAGCGAGCAGGCAGGGTTAGAGACCCAGTACTTC.

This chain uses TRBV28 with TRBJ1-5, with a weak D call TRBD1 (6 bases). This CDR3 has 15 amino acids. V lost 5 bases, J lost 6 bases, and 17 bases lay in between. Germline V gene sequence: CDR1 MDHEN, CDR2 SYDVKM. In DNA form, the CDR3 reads TGTGCCAGCAGTCAAGACAGGTTCGTCGGTCAGCCCCAGCATTTT. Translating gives CASSQDRFVGQPQHF.

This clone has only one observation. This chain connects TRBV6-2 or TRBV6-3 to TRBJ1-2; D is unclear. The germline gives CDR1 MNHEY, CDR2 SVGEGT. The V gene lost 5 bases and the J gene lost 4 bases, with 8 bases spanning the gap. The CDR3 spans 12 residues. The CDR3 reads CASSMSGYGYTF. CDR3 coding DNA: TGTGCCAGCAGTATGTCGGGCTATGGCTACACCTTC.

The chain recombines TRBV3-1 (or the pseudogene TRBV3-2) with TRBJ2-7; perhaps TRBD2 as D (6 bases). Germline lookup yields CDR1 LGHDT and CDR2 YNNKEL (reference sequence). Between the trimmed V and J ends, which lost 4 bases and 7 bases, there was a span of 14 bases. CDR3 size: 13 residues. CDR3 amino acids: CASSRDSFGEQYF. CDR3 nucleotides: TGTGCCAGCAGCCGGGACTCTTTCGGTGAGCAGTACTTC.

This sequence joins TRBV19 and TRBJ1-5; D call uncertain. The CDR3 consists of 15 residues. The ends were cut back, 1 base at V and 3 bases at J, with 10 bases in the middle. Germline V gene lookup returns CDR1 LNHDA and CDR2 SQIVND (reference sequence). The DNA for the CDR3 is TGTGCCAGTAGTATAGGAGGAGGAAACAATCAGCCCCAGCATTTT. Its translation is CASSIGGGNNQPQHF.

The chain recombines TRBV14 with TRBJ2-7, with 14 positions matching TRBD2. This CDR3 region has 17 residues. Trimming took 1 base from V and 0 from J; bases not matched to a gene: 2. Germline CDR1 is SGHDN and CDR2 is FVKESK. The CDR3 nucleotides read TGTGCCAGCAGCCAAGGGACTAGCGGGAGGTTCTCCTACGAGCAGTACTTC. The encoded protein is CASSQGTSGRFSYEQYF.

The CDR3 spells CASSVSGMTDTGELFF. CDR3 sequence (DNA): TGTGCCAGCAGCGTTAGCGGGATGACGGACACCGGGGAGCTGTTTTTT. This chain links TRBV9 with TRBJ2-2; 8 positions agree with TRBD2. CDR1 is SGDLS, CDR2 YYNGEE, per germline. This CDR3 has 16 amino acids. V trimming: 2 bases; J trimming: 3 bases; junction bases outside the gene matches: 6.

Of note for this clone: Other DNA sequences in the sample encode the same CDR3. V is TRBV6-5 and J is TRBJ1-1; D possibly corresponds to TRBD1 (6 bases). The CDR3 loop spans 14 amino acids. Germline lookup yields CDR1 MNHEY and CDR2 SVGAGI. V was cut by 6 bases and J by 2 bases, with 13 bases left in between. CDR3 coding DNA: TGTGCCAGCAGCCCAAGGGACACCAACACTGAAGCTTTCTTT. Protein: CASSPRDTNTEAFF.